The next 9 T cell receptor beta chains were all read from a single sample in a study of blood T cell repertoires in COVID-19. Repertoires were generated with immunoSEQ multiplex PCR, while TCRdb's copy carries only in-frame clones and drops some. The sample includes 130,000 to 150,000 clones, 84% of them seen just once. Sequenced sample: peripheral blood. These receptor sequences come from a man in his fifties or sixties with active or convalescent COVID-19.

This clone was recorded only once. The chain links TRBV7-9 to TRBJ2-5; TRBD1 aligns across 8 bases. CDR3 size: 14 residues. CDR1 and CDR2 (germline): SEHNR, FQNEAQ (reference sequence). The V gene end was trimmed by 5 bases and the J gene end by 5 bases; junction bases not matched to a gene: 7. The CDR3 loop is CASSRRTGWETQYF. The CDR3 nucleotides read TGTGCCAGCAGCAGAAGGACAGGGTGGGAGACCCAGTACTTC.

This clone is a singleton in its sample. The CDR3 nucleotides are TGTGCCAGCAGCCCTAGGACAGGGGACGGCTACACCTTC. Translated: CASSPRTGDGYTF. The V call is TRBV5-6, the J call TRBJ1-2, with 9 bases aligning to TRBD1. Germline-derived CDR1 and CDR2 are SGHDT and YYEEEE. CDR3 length: 13 residues. The junction had 6 bases not matched to a gene; V was cut back by 4 bases and J by 8 bases.

This chain joins TRBV20-1 and TRBJ1-2; D unclear. The ends were cut back, 3 bases at V and 6 bases at J, with 2 bases in the middle. Germline V lookup: CDR1 DFQATT, CDR2 SNEGSKA (reference sequence). The CDR3 length is 9 residues. CDR3 loop: CSASDGYTF. The DNA for the CDR3 is TGCAGTGCTAGCGATGGCTACACCTTC.

The V call is TRBV7-9, the J call TRBJ2-3; a weak D match, TRBD2 (6 bases). Per germline, CDR1 SEHNR and CDR2 FQNEAQ (reference sequence). The CDR3 is 17 amino acids. Trimming took 7 bases from V and 0 from J, leaving 20 bases between them. The CDR3 DNA reads as TGTGCCAGCACCGCAAAGGCAGGAGGGAGGAGCACAGATACGCAGTATTTT. Its translation is CASTAKAGGRSTDTQYF. Combining the CDR3 with reference TRBV7-9 and TRBJ2-3 gives the whole variable domain DTGVSQNPRHKITKRGQNVTFRCDPISEHNRLYWYRQTLGQGPEFLTYFQNEAQLEKSRLLSDRFSAERPKGSFSTLEIQRTEQGDSAMYLCASTAKAGGRSTDTQYFGPGTRLTVL.

This clone was observed a handful of times. The chain couples TRBV7-2 to TRBJ2-7; 7 bases are a match to TRBD2. The J segment lost 6 bases and the V segment lost 4 bases, leaving 6 bases of the junction unmatched. CDR3 size: 13 residues. Germline values: CDR1 SGHTA, CDR2 FQGNSA. The CDR3 coding sequence is TGTGCCAGCAGCTCCCAGACTAGCAGCGAGCAGTACTTC. Its protein is CASSSQTSSEQYF.

V usage is TRBV9 and J usage is TRBJ2-3; 8 nucleotides align to TRBD2. The germline V gene encodes CDR1 SGDLS and CDR2 YYNGEE. The CDR3 length is 16 residues. J gave up 7 bases and V 3 bases, and 13 bases lay outside the gene matches. The CDR3 here is CASSARQSGGPHTQYF. Here the CDR3 DNA reads TGTGCCAGCAGCGCCCGACAGTCGGGAGGGCCGCATACGCAGTATTTT.

The rearrangement uses TRBV7-6 and TRBJ2-2, with 8 bases that match TRBD1. V lost 6 bases to trimming and J lost 2 bases; unmatched junction nucleotides: 5. Germline V lookup: CDR1 SGHVS, CDR2 FNYEAQ. This CDR3 region has 15 residues. CDR3 coding DNA: TGTGCCAGCAGTCTCGGGACAGGAAACACCGGGGAGCTGTTTTTT. Translating it yields CASSLGTGNTGELFF. Together with reference TRBV7-6 and TRBJ2-2, the CDR3 gives the full variable domain: GAGVSQSPRYKVTKRGQDVALRCDPISGHVSLYWYRQALGQGPEFLTYFNYEAQQDKSGLPNDRFSAERPEGSISTLTIQRTEQRDSAMYRCASSLGTGNTGELFFGEGSRLTVL.

The genes are TRBV6-2 or TRBV6-3 and TRBJ1-1; TRBD1 agrees at 7 bases. V gave up 5 bases and J gave up 0 bases; unmatched junction bases: 9. Germline V gene data show CDR1 as MNHEY and CDR2 as SVGEGT. The CDR3 has 16 amino acids. For the CDR3, the DNA is TGTGCCAGCAGTCCCTCAGGACAGGTTATGAACACTGAAGCTTTCTTT. Protein sequence: CASSPSGQVMNTEAFF.

This rearrangement joins TRBV27 to TRBJ2-7; D uncertain. The CDR3 loop spans 11 amino acids. Germline lookup yields CDR1 MNHEY and CDR2 SMNVEV (reference sequence). The V end lost 5 bases, the J end lost 3 bases, and 5 bases lay between the germline ends. The CDR3 nucleotides are TGTGCCAGCAGTGTCCGCTACGAGCAGTACTTC. It is translated as CASSVRYEQYF.